This paragraph reports one T cell receptor (beta chain). Per the study methods: Scientists estimated how many nucleated cells there were by amplifying reference gene primers. Only in-frame clones appear in the TCRdb table, and some are missing; sequencing was by immunoSEQ multiplex PCR. V and J calls and clone size are given by that table; D and trimming were obtained from the DNA. The sample lists nearly 60,000 clones; around 90% were seen once. Germline V gene data show CDR1 as SGDLS and CDR2 as YYNGEE. This CDR3 is 13 amino acids long. The V gene lost 0 bases and the J gene lost 4 bases, with 7 bases spanning the gap. The data are from a study of blood T cell repertoires in COVID-19.

The chain carries TRBV9 and TRBJ1-2; D is unclear. The sample consisted of peripheral blood. The TCR sequence derives from a man aged 55 to 69 with active COVID-19. The DNA for the CDR3 is TGTGCCAGCAGCGTAGACGGGGTCTATGGCTACACCTTC. Its translation: CASSVDGVYGYTF. The complete variable domain, with remaining parts taken from reference TRBV9 and TRBJ1-2, reads DSGVTQTPKHLITATGQRVTLRCSPRSGDLSVYWYQQSLDQGLQFLIQYYNGEERAKGNILERFSAQQFPDLHSELNLSSLELGDSALYFCASSVDGVYGYTFGSGTRLTVV.